The present T cell receptor beta chain was sequenced within a study of blood T cell repertoires in COVID-19 (dated by TCRdb to 2018 to 2020). Turning to the overall study: The collaborator samples originated in the United States, Italy and Spain and spanned the acute and convalescent phases of COVID-19. The prospective study material was composed of cDNA or gDNA derived from T cells, B-cell-depleted T cells, or PBMCs. Deeply sampled blood TCRbeta repertoires from subjects exposed to, actively infected with, or recovered from COVID-19 were included in the dataset. The repertoires were made available in a free public database intended to serve as a resource for research on the immune response to SARS-CoV-2. Samples were obtained from the ongoing ImmuneRACE study (first 160 participants) and from approximately 1,200 subjects provided by 6 global collaborators. Nearly every sample came with metadata listing a de-identified subject ID, COVID-19 status, age in years and sex. Where available, HLA class I and class II types were obtained from metadata supplied by the sample provider rather than from assay-based typing. Study-level results and caveats: Clinical and demographic metadata were provided uncurated, with the amount varying by source and participant.

V is pared back by 5 bases and J by 1 base, with 14 bases lying between the germline termini. CDR1 LGHNT and CDR2 FRNRAP are derived from the germline V gene. Reading from cysteine to phenylalanine, the CDR3 counts 15 amino acids. The retained sequence is limited to the CDR3, 45 bases, with the frame set at the first base. The immunoSEQ Assay, a bias-controlled multiplex PCR, was used to amplify TCRbeta CDR3 regions from genomic DNA. In the original analysis: The number of nucleated cells in each sample was estimated by amplification of reference gene primers within the assay. To quantify the absolute abundance of each unique TCRbeta CDR3 rearrangement, sequence reads were collapsed and filtered. Productive Simpson clonality was computed per sample as the square root of Simpson's diversity index over productive rearrangements. The clones in this table, taken by TCRdb from immuneACCESS, are in-frame only. Not every clone is retained; where verified, under half of the shortfall comes from an unresolved V gene, and the cause of the rest is unknown. V, J and clone size are taken as reported in that table, and D and trimming were inferred from the DNA itself. The sample includes fewer than 600,000 clones, with roughly nine tenths observed a single time. Approximately 0.9% of the sample belongs to the ten largest clones.

One collaborating source in Seattle enrolled patients while the patients were actively infected and followed the patients over time throughout the course of disease. Whole blood was collected in K2EDTA tubes by collaborating institutions according to the institutions' own protocols. For TCRbeta analysis, collaborators shipped samples in one of three forms: frozen whole blood, isolated PBMCs, or DNA extracted from either of those sample types. In regard to this clone: There is no known antigen for this receptor. The sample holds no much larger clone one base away, and base qualities are not on file.

The sequence was obtained from a man younger than 35 with COVID-19, enrolled during active disease. Source material: peripheral blood. The V and J genes are TRBV12-5 and TRBJ1-1, with TRBD1 as a weak D call on 5 bases. The DNA sequence reads TGTGCTAGTGGTGCAAACACCGGGGGGAACACTGAAGCTTTCTTT. It is translated as CASGANTGGNTEAFF.